These 32 T cell receptor beta chains share one sample of origin, sequenced in a study of blood T cell repertoires in COVID-19. Measured with immunoSEQ multiplex PCR; TCRdb has only the in-frame clones, and not every one. The repertoire holds around 220,000 clones, with around nine tenths as singletons. The material sequenced was PBMCs or T cells enriched from blood (not recorded which). The receptors here all came from a woman aged 18-29 years who had recovered from COVID-19.

This chain links TRBV4-2 with TRBJ1-2, with D maybe TRBD1 (5 bases). Trimming took off 4 bases at V and 8 bases at J, with 29 bases between the two ends. The germline CDR1 and CDR2 sequences are LGHNA and YNFKEQ. There are 18 residues in the CDR3. CDR3 DNA: TGTGCCAGCAGCCGGGACTCTACTCGGGGGGTTAAGCGGTCGGGCTACACCTTC. This gives the protein CASSRDSTRGVKRSGYTF.

The chain employs TRBV11-2 and TRBJ2-5; 8 bases fit TRBD1. J gave up 5 bases and V 5 bases, and 10 bases lay outside the gene matches. The CDR3 consists of 15 residues. Germline lookup yields CDR1 SGHAT and CDR2 FQNNGV. The DNA of the CDR3 is TGTGCCAGCAGCACTGGGGGACAGGTGGCGGAGACCCAGTACTTC. Translated: CASSTGGQVAETQYF. Full variable domain (outside the CDR3, taken from reference TRBV11-2 and TRBJ2-5): EAGVAQSPRYKIIEKRQSVAFWCNPISGHATLYWYQQILGQGPKLLIQFQNNGVVDDSQLPKDRFSAERLKGVDSTLKIQPAKLEDSAVYLCASSTGGQVAETQYFGPGTRLLVL.

The J gene is TRBJ2-7, the V gene TRBV7-8; TRBD1 aligns across 7 bases. J was trimmed by 6 bases and V by 0 bases; bases with no gene match: 2. The CDR3 runs to 13 residues. Germline V lookup: CDR1 SGHVS, CDR2 FQNEAQ. Here the CDR3 DNA reads TGTGCCAGCAGCTTAGCGACAGGGATCGAGCAGTACTTC. This codes for CASSLATGIEQYF.

The chain has TRBV3-1 (or the pseudogene TRBV3-2) and TRBJ2-7; D is possibly TRBD1 (5 bases). Germline V gene data show CDR1 as LGHDT and CDR2 as YNNKEL (reference sequence). CDR3 size: 13 residues. The V end lost 3 bases, the J end lost 6 bases, and 12 bases lay between the germline ends. CDR3 bases: TGTGCCAGCAGCCATCAGGGCAGGAGCGAGCAGTACTTC. Protein: CASSHQGRSEQYF.

The chain combines TRBV29-1 with TRBJ1-2, with TRBD1 as a possible D gene (5 bases). Trimming took off 7 bases at V and 5 bases at J, with 17 bases between the two ends. The CDR3 loop spans 13 amino acids. Germline loops: CDR1 SQVTM, CDR2 ANQGSEA. CDR3 sequence reads: CSALDTVIYGYTF. The CDR3 nucleotides read TGCAGCGCCCTGGACACGGTGATATATGGCTACACCTTC.

The chain couples TRBV7-2 to TRBJ1-1; D is uncertain. CDR3 length: 15 residues. From germline, CDR1 is SGHTA and CDR2 FQGNSA. V was clipped by 1 base and J by 3 bases, with 12 bases between them. Here the CDR3 reads CASSLDRGADTEAFF. As DNA, the CDR3 is TGTGCCAGCAGCTTAGATCGGGGTGCCGACACTGAAGCTTTCTTT.

Only one count was recorded for this clone. The chain recombines TRBV5-4 with TRBJ1-6; possibly TRBD1 for D (6 bases). CDR3 length: 17 amino acids. Germline CDR1 reads SGHNT; CDR2 reads YYREEE (reference sequence). Trimming took off 0 bases at V and 5 bases at J, with 15 bases between the two ends. The CDR3 DNA sequence: TGTGCCAGCAGCTTGGGCGGGGGGCTTATCGATAATTCACCCCTCCACTTT. Amino acid sequence: CASSLGGGLIDNSPLHF. The variable domain in full, with the rest retrieved from reference TRBV5-4 and TRBJ1-6, is ETGVTQSPTHLIKTRGQQVTLRCSSQSGHNTVSWYQQALGQGPQFIFQYYREEENGRGNFPPRFSGLQFPNYSSELNVNALELDDSALYLCASSLGGGLIDNSPLHFGNGTRLTVT.

The rearrangement uses TRBV2 and TRBJ1-2; unclear D gene. Trimming removed 1 base at V and 7 bases at J, with 7 bases between. Germline CDR1 reads SNHLY; CDR2 reads FYNNEI. This CDR3 region has 12 residues. CDR3 DNA sequence: TGTGCCAGCAGTGAAGTTCCAGGTGGCTACACCTTC. Its protein product is CASSEVPGGYTF.

This clone was detected once. The chain has TRBV19 and TRBJ1-6, with a tentative D call TRBD1 (5 bases). This CDR3 contains 13 residues. Germline-derived CDR1 and CDR2 are LNHDA and SQIVND (reference sequence). Trimming cost V 6 bases and J 7 bases, with 10 bases left between them. The CDR3 loop reads CASRDSGNSPLHF. In nucleotides, the CDR3 is TGTGCCAGTAGGGATTCAGGGAATTCACCCCTCCACTTT.

V usage is TRBV14 and J usage is TRBJ1-1; TRBD1 might be the D (6 bases). CDR3 size: 13 residues. Trimming cost V 4 bases and J 6 bases, with 12 bases left between them. The germline V gene encodes CDR1 SGHDN and CDR2 FVKESK. The CDR3 nucleotides read TGTGCCAGCAGCCCGGCGCCAGGGGCTGAAGCTTTCTTT. Translating it yields CASSPAPGAEAFF.

This chain uses TRBV2 with TRBJ2-6; TRBD2 aligns across 9 bases. V dropped 6 bases and J dropped 6; count of bases not matched to a gene: 3. Germline loops: CDR1 SNHLY, CDR2 FYNNEI. The length of the CDR3 is 14 residues. CDR3 amino acids: CASSVGLAANVLTF. CDR3 DNA: TGTGCCAGCAGCGTGGGACTAGCGGCCAACGTCCTGACTTTC. The full variable domain, in which reference TRBV2 and TRBJ2-6 provide the parts outside the CDR3, is EPEVTQTPSHQVTQMGQEVILRCVPISNHLYFYWYRQILGQKVEFLVSFYNNEISEKSEIFDDQFSVERPDGSNFTLKIRSTKLEDSAMYFCASSVGLAANVLTFGAGSRLTVL.

The chain combines TRBV2 with TRBJ2-1; D call uncertain. CDR1 SNHLY and CDR2 FYNNEI come from the germline V gene. Trimming removed 3 bases at V and 15 bases at J, with 12 bases between. The CDR3 covers 11 residues. In DNA form, the CDR3 reads TGTGCCAGCAGTGATGCGGCCTCCCCGTTCTTC. It specifies CASSDAASPFF.

The chain employs TRBV5-1 and TRBJ1-6; 9 bases line up with TRBD1. In germline, CDR1 is SGHRS, CDR2 YFSETQ. The CDR3 length is 16 residues. The V and J ends lost 4 bases and 5 bases, in that order; junction bases with no gene match: 7. Here the CDR3 DNA reads TGCGCCAGCAGCGTAGTCGGGACAGGGAATAATTCACCCCTCCACTTT. As protein: CASSVVGTGNNSPLHF.

The V and J genes are TRBV7-3 and TRBJ1-6; D gene uncertain. Germline V lookup: CDR1 SGHTA, CDR2 FQGTGA. This CDR3 comprises 13 residues. The V end lost 5 bases, the J end lost 7 bases, and 9 bases lay between the germline ends. The CDR3 nucleotides are TGTGCCAGCAGCAGTTGGGAGAATTCACCCCTCCACTTT. Translated, it gives CASSSWENSPLHF.

V is TRBV19 and J is TRBJ2-7, with 8 bases that match TRBD1. The germline V gene encodes CDR1 LNHDA and CDR2 SQIVND (reference sequence). Trimming removed 4 bases from V and 2 bases from J; junction bases left unmatched: 4. The CDR3 totals 14 residues. The CDR3 sequence is CASSTGQGPYEQYF. The CDR3 region has the DNA TGTGCCAGTAGTACAGGACAGGGCCCCTACGAGCAGTACTTC.

There are a few counts of this clone. The rearrangement uses TRBV2 and TRBJ1-6; TRBD1 might be the D (5 bases). CDR1 and CDR2 from the germline V gene are SNHLY and FYNNEI. The CDR3 extends over 14 amino acids. The ends were cut back, 2 bases at V and 7 bases at J, with 9 bases in the middle. The CDR3 DNA reads TGTGCCAGCAGTGAAAGACAGCGAAATTCACCCCTCCACTTT. Protein: CASSERQRNSPLHF. The full variable domain, rest sourced from reference TRBV2 and TRBJ1-6, is EPEVTQTPSHQVTQMGQEVILRCVPISNHLYFYWYRQILGQKVEFLVSFYNNEISEKSEIFDDQFSVERPDGSNFTLKIRSTKLEDSAMYFCASSERQRNSPLHFGNGTRLTVT.

The gene calls are TRBV18 and TRBJ2-7, with D possibly matching TRBD1 (6 bases). V lost 6 bases to trimming and J lost 6 bases, with 18 bases between them. Germline CDR1 and CDR2: KGHSH and LQKENI. This CDR3 contains 14 residues. CDR3 nucleotides: TGTGCCAGCTCGCAAGCTACAGGGTCGGGCGAGCAGTACTTC. This sequence encodes CASSQATGSGEQYF.

This rearrangement joins TRBV29-1 to TRBJ2-2, with TRBD2 matching over 11 bases. CDR3 size: 15 residues. The germline CDR1 and CDR2 sequences are SQVTM and ANQGSEA. After removal of 5 bases from V and 7 bases from J, the junction contained 9 bases not matched to a gene. CDR3 loop: CSVTQLAGAVGELFF. In DNA, the CDR3 is TGCAGCGTTACTCAACTAGCGGGAGCCGTCGGGGAGCTGTTTTTT.

About this clone: At one of its ends the junction is not consistent with the germline gene, which may arise from a read error. The chain recombines TRBV11-2 with TRBJ2-7, with D possibly TRBD2 on 5 matching bases. CDR1 is SGHAT, CDR2 FQNNGV, per germline. The CDR3 has 15 amino acids. The CDR3 coding sequence is TGCGCCAGCAGGTTACTACTAGAGGCGTTCTACGAGCAGTACTTC. It specifies CASRLLLEAFYEQYF.

J is TRBJ2-7 and V is TRBV29-1; the match to TRBD1 covers 9 bases. Germline V gene data show CDR1 as SQVTM and CDR2 as ANQGSEA. Unmatched junction bases numbered 2, after V lost 2 bases and J lost 3 bases. The CDR3 has 13 amino acids. CDR3 sequence (DNA): TGCAGCGTTGAAAAGGACAGGGGCTACGAGCAGTACTTC. Protein product: CSVEKDRGYEQYF.

This clone occurred once. V and J are TRBV18 and TRBJ2-5, with 7 bases aligning to TRBD2. Per germline, CDR1 KGHSH and CDR2 LQKENI. The CDR3 is made up of 20 amino acids. Trimming removed 0 bases from V and 2 bases from J; junction bases left unmatched: 18. CDR3 nucleotides: TGTGCCAGCTCACCACCCTCAATAGGGGTGTCTAGCGGAAGACAAGAGACCCAGTACTTC. Protein sequence: CASSPPSIGVSSGRQETQYF.

The chain uses TRBV10-3 and TRBJ1-1; TRBD1 is a possible D gene (5 bases). Per the germline V gene, CDR1 is ENHRY and CDR2 is SYGVKD. CDR3 length: 15 residues. Trimming shortened V by 0 bases and J by 13 bases, and 21 bases separated the two germline ends. Here the CDR3 DNA reads TGTGCCATCAGTGAGTCTGGAGGGACTTTGGAGAAAGTTTTCTTT. Its translation is CAISESGGTLEKVFF.

Concerning this clone itself: This sample includes further DNA sequences coding for the same CDR3. J is TRBJ2-5 and V is TRBV18; TRBD1 aligns across 7 bases. The J segment lost 5 bases and the V segment lost 0 bases, leaving 3 bases of the junction unmatched. Germline CDR1 is KGHSH and CDR2 is LQKENI. The CDR3 is 14 amino acids. The CDR3 reads CASSPPGGRETQYF. The CDR3 DNA reads TGTGCCAGCTCACCACCAGGGGGCAGGGAGACCCAGTACTTC.

The V and J genes are TRBV10-3 and TRBJ1-2; D is perhaps TRBD1 (6 bases). The CDR3 length is 13 residues. Trimming cost V 2 bases and J 7 bases, with 11 bases left between them. Germline V gene lookup returns CDR1 ENHRY and CDR2 SYGVKD. CDR3 residues: CAISEAGGAGYTF. CDR3 DNA sequence: TGTGCCATCAGTGAGGCCGGGGGGGCTGGCTACACCTTC.

This clone has more than one count but fewer than ten. The gene calls are TRBV5-1 and TRBJ1-4, with 7 bases that match TRBD1. This CDR3 spans 14 amino acids. In germline, CDR1 is SGHRS, CDR2 YFSETQ. V gave up 3 bases and J gave up 8 bases; unmatched junction bases: 7. The CDR3 reads CASSSRQGQEKLFF. CDR3 nucleotides: TGCGCCAGCAGCTCACGACAGGGTCAAGAAAAACTGTTTTTT.

This sequence joins TRBV5-1 and TRBJ1-1; D is possibly TRBD1 (6 bases). The CDR3 spans 15 residues. The ends were cut back, 4 bases at V and 0 bases at J, with 13 bases in the middle. Germline CDR1 is SGHRS and CDR2 is YFSETQ. CDR3 amino acids: CASSTTGQLNTEAFF. Written as DNA, the CDR3 is TGCGCCAGCAGCACAACCGGACAGTTGAACACTGAAGCTTTCTTT.

The chain is built from TRBV24-1 and TRBJ1-5; D ambiguous. Trimming cost V 7 bases and J 7 bases, with 7 bases left between them. Germline CDR1 and CDR2: KGHDR and SFDVKD. There are 11 residues in the CDR3. CDR3 in DNA: TGTGCCACCAGGCCCCGGCAGCCCCAGCATTTT. It codes for CATRPRQPQHF.

This rearrangement joins TRBV11-3 to TRBJ2-5, with 14 bases that match TRBD2. The CDR3 runs 13 residues. Losses at the gene ends were 7 bases for V and 7 bases for J; bases not matched to a gene: 2. The germline V gene encodes CDR1 SGHNT and CDR2 YENEEA. The CDR3 DNA is TGTGCCAGCAATGGACTAGCGGGGGGGACCCAGTACTTC. This encodes CASNGLAGGTQYF.

This rearrangement joins TRBV19 to TRBJ2-3; 14 nucleotides agree with TRBD2. This CDR3 is 17 amino acids long. Germline-derived CDR1 and CDR2 are LNHDA and SQIVND (reference sequence). With V trimmed by 3 bases and J by 2 bases, 4 bases remained unmatched. The CDR3 loop is CASSIGGLAGVTDTQYF. As DNA, the CDR3 is TGTGCCAGTAGTATCGGGGGACTAGCGGGAGTCACAGATACGCAGTATTTT. The full variable domain, its missing parts supplied by reference TRBV19 and TRBJ2-3, is DGGITQSPKYLFRKEGQNVTLSCEQNLNHDAMYWYRQDPGQGLRLIYYSQIVNDFQKGDIAEGYSVSREKKESFPLTVTSAQKNPTAFYLCASSIGGLAGVTDTQYFGPGTRLTVL.

CDR3: CASSAKASSESGANVLTF. The DNA for the CDR3 is TGTGCCAGCAGTGCAAAGGCTAGTTCTGAGTCTGGGGCCAACGTCCTGACTTTC. The chain uses TRBV5-4 and TRBJ2-6; no definite D call. Trimming took off 5 bases at V and 1 base at J, with 19 bases between the two ends. Germline assignment: CDR1 SGHNT and CDR2 YYREEE (reference sequence). The CDR3 has 18 residues.

The rearrangement joins TRBV7-8 to TRBJ2-3, with D hard to call. The germline V and J ends were trimmed by 3 bases and 2 bases, with 15 bases remaining between them. The germline V gene has CDR1 SGHVS and CDR2 FQNEAQ. This CDR3 is 16 amino acids long. The CDR3 DNA follows: TGTGCCAGCAGCTTGAAGAGGTTAATAAACACAGATACGCAGTATTTT. Its translation: CASSLKRLINTDTQYF.

The CDR3 DNA is TGTGCCAGTATTGGCTCCGGGACAGGGGGGTACGAGCAGTACTTC. Protein product: CASIGSGTGGYEQYF. The gene calls are TRBV19 and TRBJ2-7; TRBD1 aligns across 11 bases. V was pared by 7 bases and J by 4 bases, with 9 bases of the junction left unmatched. This CDR3 comprises 15 residues. Germline V gene data show CDR1 as LNHDA and CDR2 as SQIVND (reference sequence).